Below, 13 T cell receptor beta chains from the same sample are listed, as sequenced in a study of blood T cells in healthy people across ages. With a J-beta primer mix and a sample-barcoded 5' primer, a second PCR ran roughly 6 to 11 cycles. TCRdb independently ran MiXCR on the 5' RACE reads; one entry per CDR3 protein. This sample carries more than 900,000 distinct CDR3 sequences, under 30% of them seen once, and the ten largest clones take about 0.72%. A further study also used this sample, focusing on T cells of mothers and their children.

The sequenced sample consisted of blood. These receptors were taken from a girl aged 2 to 10 in good health.

This clonotype occurred a few times. The chain couples TRBV6-2 or TRBV6-3 to TRBJ2-3; 8 nucleotides agree with TRBD2. This CDR3 has 15 residues. V trimming: 6 bases; J trimming: 2 bases; junction bases outside the gene matches: 7. Per the germline V gene, CDR1 is MNHEY and CDR2 is SVGEGT. The CDR3 is CASSAGGQVTDTQYF. CDR3 DNA sequence: TGTGCCAGCAGCGCGGGGGGCCAGGTCACAGATACGCAGTATTTT.

This clonotype has a handful of counts. V is TRBV24-1 and J is TRBJ2-5; D not resolved. The CDR3 consists of 13 residues. V was pared by 4 bases and J by 3 bases, with 8 bases between. Germline V gene sequence: CDR1 KGHDR, CDR2 SFDVKD. The CDR3 DNA follows: TGTGCCACCAGTGAGAAGGGTAAAGAGACCCAGTACTTC. Amino acid sequence: CATSEKGKETQYF.

This chain links TRBV4-1 with TRBJ1-4; the D is unclear. Germline CDR1 is MGHRA and CDR2 is YSYEKL. The CDR3 has 14 residues. V was clipped by 0 bases and J by 5 bases, with 7 bases between them. CDR3 DNA: TGCGCCAGCAGCCAAGATACGGCGAATGAAAAACTGTTTTTT. Amino acids: CASSQDTANEKLFF.

This clonotype was counted a few times. The V and J genes are TRBV7-9 and TRBJ2-5; D perhaps matches TRBD2 (6 bases). The end of the DNA aligns better with TRBJ2-7, so the J call may be wrong. The CDR3 length is 14 residues. The germline V gene encodes CDR1 SEHNR and CDR2 FQNEAQ (reference sequence). In DNA, the CDR3 is TGTGCCAGCAGTGCGGCGGGAAGTCCCCTCGAGCAGTACTTC. Translation gives CASSAAGSPLEQYF.

Concerning this clonotype: A junction end diverges from the germline sequence, so it may reflect a read error. This chain uses TRBV6-5 with TRBJ1-2; D is unresolved. Germline V gene sequence: CDR1 MNHEY, CDR2 SVGAGI. The CDR3 has 11 amino acids. The CDR3 nucleotides are TGTGCCAGCACAAATAGTGGCTACACAGTCTTC. Translation: CASTNSGYTVF.

Only a few counts were recorded for this clonotype. The chain recombines TRBV20-1 with TRBJ2-1; no firm D call. Trimming shortened V by 5 bases and J by 9 bases, and 14 bases separated the two germline ends. The germline gives CDR1 DFQATT, CDR2 SNEGSKA (reference sequence). The length of the CDR3 is 12 residues. This CDR3 reads CSAGNGGSEQFF. The CDR3 region has the DNA TGCAGTGCTGGAAACGGCGGAAGTGAGCAGTTCTTC.

On this clonotype itself: Without the conserved terminal phenylalanine or tryptophan, this CDR3 likely stems from a read error. CDR3 in amino acids: CASSVGSGYTL. The CDR3 coding sequence is TGTGCCAGCAGCGTAGGAAGCGGCTACACCTTG. The rearrangement joins TRBV9 to TRBJ1-2; D is unresolved. CDR3 length: 11 residues. V was shortened by 0 bases and J by 8 bases, with 5 bases between the two germline ends. Germline loops: CDR1 SGDLS, CDR2 YYNGEE.

This clonotype was seen a handful of times. This rearrangement joins TRBV20-1 to TRBJ2-5; no reliable D call. Germline lookup yields CDR1 DFQATT and CDR2 SNEGSKA (reference sequence). The CDR3 loop spans 14 amino acids. Trimming took 6 bases from V and 0 from J, leaving 14 bases between them. The CDR3 here is CSAWDETYQETQYF. The CDR3 nucleotides are TGCAGTGCATGGGATGAAACCTACCAAGAGACCCAGTACTTC.

This sequence joins TRBV7-2 and TRBJ1-6; the D is unclear. The CDR3 spans 14 residues. Per the germline V gene, CDR1 is SGHTA and CDR2 is FQGNSA. V gave up 7 bases and J gave up 5 bases, with 12 bases separating them. CDR3 in amino acids: CASTPGLHNSPLHF. The CDR3 DNA reads as TGTGCCAGCACTCCCGGACTCCATAATTCACCCCTCCACTTT.

This clonotype appeared a single time. The CDR3: CASNSREGNGYTF. For the CDR3, the DNA is TGTGCCAGCAATTCCCGGGAAGGGAATGGCTACACCTTC. The V gene is TRBV2, the J gene TRBJ1-2; the D is unclear. This CDR3 contains 13 residues. Germline V CDR1 and CDR2: SNHLY, FYNNEI. Trimming took off 7 bases at V and 6 bases at J, with 15 bases between the two ends. Complete variable domain (other parts from reference TRBV2 and TRBJ1-2): EPEVTQTPSHQVTQMGQEVILRCVPISNHLYFYWYRQILGQKVEFLVSFYNNEISEKSEIFDDQFSVERPDGSNFTLKIRSTKLEDSAMYFCASNSREGNGYTFGSGTRLTVV.

This clonotype has only a few counts. This chain links TRBV12-3 or TRBV12-4 with TRBJ2-7; D remains unclear. This CDR3 has 13 amino acids. V was cut by 3 bases and J by 7 bases, with 13 bases left in between. CDR3 loop: CASSLQPREEQYF. The CDR3 DNA is TGTGCCAGCAGTTTGCAGCCCCGAGAGGAGCAGTACTTC.

The rearrangement joins TRBV6-5 to TRBJ2-1; perhaps TRBD1 as D (5 bases). Germline V CDR1 and CDR2: MNHEY, SVGAGI. The CDR3 covers 16 residues. Deletions cut 8 bases from V and 1 base from J, with 18 bases between. This CDR3 is CASGLMTDMSYNEQFF. The CDR3 DNA sequence: TGTGCCAGCGGTTTAATGACAGACATGTCCTACAATGAGCAGTTCTTC.

This clonotype was seen more than once but under ten times. A junction end diverges from the germline sequence, so it may reflect a read error. The chain carries TRBV12-3 or TRBV12-4 and TRBJ2-2; TRBD2 aligns across 13 bases. The CDR3 consists of 16 residues. The CDR3 DNA reads as TGTGCCAGCAGTCCCGGGACTAGCGGGAACGCCGGGGAGCTGTTTTTT. Translation: CASSPGTSGNAGELFF.